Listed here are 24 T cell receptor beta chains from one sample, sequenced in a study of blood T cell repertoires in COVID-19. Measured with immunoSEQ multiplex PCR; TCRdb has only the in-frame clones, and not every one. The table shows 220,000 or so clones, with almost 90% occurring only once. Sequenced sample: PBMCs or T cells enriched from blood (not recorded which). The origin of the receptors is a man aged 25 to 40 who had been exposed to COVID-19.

The CDR3, as DNA: TGTGCCAGCTCACCGAACAGGGTAAACTATGGCTACACCTTC. Amino acids: CASSPNRVNYGYTF. The rearrangement links TRBV18 to TRBJ1-2; the D gene is possibly TRBD1 (6 bases). V lost 3 bases to trimming and J lost 2 bases, with 10 bases between them. Looked up from germline, CDR1 is KGHSH and CDR2 is LQKENI. There are 14 residues in the CDR3.

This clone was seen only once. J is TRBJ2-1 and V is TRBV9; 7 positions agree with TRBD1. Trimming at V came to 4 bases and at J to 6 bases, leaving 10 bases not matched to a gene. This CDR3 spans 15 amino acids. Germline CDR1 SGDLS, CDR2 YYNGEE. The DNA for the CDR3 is TGTGCCAGCAGCCCTCCGGGACAGTCGAGCAATGAGCAGTTCTTC. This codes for CASSPPGQSSNEQFF.

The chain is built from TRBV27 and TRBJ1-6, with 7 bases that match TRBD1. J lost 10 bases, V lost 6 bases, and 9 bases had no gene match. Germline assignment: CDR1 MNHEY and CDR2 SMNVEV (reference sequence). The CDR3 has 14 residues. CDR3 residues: CASRTPDRASPLHF. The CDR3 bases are TGTGCCAGCAGGACCCCTGACAGGGCCTCACCCCTCCACTTT.

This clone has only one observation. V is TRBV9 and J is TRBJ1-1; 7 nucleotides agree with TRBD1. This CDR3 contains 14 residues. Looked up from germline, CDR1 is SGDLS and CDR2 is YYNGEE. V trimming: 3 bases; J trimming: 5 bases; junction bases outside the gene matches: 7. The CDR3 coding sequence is TGTGCCAGCAGCGCTGGGACAGCGGAGACTGAAGCTTTCTTT. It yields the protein CASSAGTAETEAFF. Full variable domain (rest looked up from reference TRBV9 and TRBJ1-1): DSGVTQTPKHLITATGQRVTLRCSPRSGDLSVYWYQQSLDQGLQFLIQYYNGEERAKGNILERFSAQQFPDLHSELNLSSLELGDSALYFCASSAGTAETEAFFGQGTRLTVV.

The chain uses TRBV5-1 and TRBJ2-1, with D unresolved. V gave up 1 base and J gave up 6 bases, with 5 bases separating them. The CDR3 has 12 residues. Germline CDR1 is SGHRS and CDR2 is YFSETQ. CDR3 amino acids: CASSLTRNEQFF. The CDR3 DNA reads TGCGCCAGCAGCTTGACACGCAATGAGCAGTTCTTC.

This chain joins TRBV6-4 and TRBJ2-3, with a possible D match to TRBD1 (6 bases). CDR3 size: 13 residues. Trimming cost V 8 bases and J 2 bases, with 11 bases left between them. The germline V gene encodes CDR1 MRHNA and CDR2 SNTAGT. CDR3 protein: CASGTIHTDTQYF. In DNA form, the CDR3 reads TGTGCCAGCGGGACAATACACACAGATACGCAGTATTTT.

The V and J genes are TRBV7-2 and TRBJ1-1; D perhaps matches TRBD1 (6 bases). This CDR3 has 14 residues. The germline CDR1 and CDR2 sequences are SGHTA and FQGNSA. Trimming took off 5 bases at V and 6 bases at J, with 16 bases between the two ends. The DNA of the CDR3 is TGTGCCAGCAGCCCCTCCGGGACAAATCCTGAAGCTTTCTTT. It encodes CASSPSGTNPEAFF.

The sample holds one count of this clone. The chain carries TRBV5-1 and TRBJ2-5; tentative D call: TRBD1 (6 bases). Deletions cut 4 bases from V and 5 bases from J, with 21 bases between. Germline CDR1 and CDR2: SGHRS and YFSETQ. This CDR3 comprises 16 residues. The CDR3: CASSTWGLIPGETQYF. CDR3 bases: TGCGCCAGCAGCACATGGGGGCTGATCCCCGGGGAGACCCAGTACTTC.

CDR3 nucleotides: TGCGCCAGCAGCCTGGGGACAGGTGGGGGTCAGCCCCAGCATTTT. This translates into CASSLGTGGGQPQHF. The rearrangement links TRBV5-1 to TRBJ1-5, with TRBD1 matching 8 bases. Germline CDR1 SGHRS, CDR2 YFSETQ. V shed 4 bases and J 6 bases; nucleotides not matched to a gene: 9. CDR3 length: 15 amino acids.

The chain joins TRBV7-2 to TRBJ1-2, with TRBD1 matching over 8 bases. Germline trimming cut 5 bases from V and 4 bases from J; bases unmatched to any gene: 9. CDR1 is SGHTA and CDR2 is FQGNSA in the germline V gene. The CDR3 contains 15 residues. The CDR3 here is CASSLGTGGGYGYTF. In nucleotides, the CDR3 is TGTGCCAGCAGCCTAGGGACAGGAGGAGGCTATGGCTACACCTTC.

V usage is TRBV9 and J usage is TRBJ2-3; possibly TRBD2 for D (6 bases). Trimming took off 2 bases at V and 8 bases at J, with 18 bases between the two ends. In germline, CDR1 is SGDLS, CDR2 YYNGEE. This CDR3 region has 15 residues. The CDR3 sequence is CASSVRPGEEGTQYF. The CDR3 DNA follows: TGTGCCAGCAGCGTGAGGCCGGGAGAAGAGGGTACGCAGTATTTT.

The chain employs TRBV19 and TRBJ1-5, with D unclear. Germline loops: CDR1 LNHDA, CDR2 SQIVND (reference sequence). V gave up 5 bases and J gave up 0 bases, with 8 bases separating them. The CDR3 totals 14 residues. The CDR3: CASSAVISNQPQHF. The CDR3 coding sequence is TGTGCCAGTAGTGCAGTGATTAGCAATCAGCCCCAGCATTTT.

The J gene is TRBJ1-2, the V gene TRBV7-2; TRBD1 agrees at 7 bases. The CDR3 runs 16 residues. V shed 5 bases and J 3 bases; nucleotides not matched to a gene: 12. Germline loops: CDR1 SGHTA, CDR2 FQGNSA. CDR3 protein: CASSGMNRGTDYGYTF. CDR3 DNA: TGTGCCAGCAGCGGTATGAACAGGGGAACTGACTATGGCTACACCTTC.

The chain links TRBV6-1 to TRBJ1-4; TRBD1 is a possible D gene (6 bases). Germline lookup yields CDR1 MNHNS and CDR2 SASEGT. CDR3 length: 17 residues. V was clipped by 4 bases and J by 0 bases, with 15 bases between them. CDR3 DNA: TGTGCCAGCAGTGGACTACAGGGAATTGCAACTAATGAAAAACTGTTTTTT. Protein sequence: CASSGLQGIATNEKLFF.

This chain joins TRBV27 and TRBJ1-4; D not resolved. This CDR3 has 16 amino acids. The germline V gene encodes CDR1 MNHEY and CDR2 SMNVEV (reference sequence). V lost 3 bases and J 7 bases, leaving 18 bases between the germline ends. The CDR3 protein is CASSLYYGVLGEKLFF. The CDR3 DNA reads TGTGCCAGCAGTTTGTACTACGGGGTATTGGGTGAAAAACTGTTTTTT.

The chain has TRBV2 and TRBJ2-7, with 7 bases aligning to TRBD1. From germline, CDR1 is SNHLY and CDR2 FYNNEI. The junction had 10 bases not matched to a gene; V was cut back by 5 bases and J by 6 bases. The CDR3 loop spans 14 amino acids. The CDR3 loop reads CASSTDRSYVEQYF. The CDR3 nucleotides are TGTGCCAGCAGTACGGACAGGTCCTACGTCGAGCAGTACTTC.

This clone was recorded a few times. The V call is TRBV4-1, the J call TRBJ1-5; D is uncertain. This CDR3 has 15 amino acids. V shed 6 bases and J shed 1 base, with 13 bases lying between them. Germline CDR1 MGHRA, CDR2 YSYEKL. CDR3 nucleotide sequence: TGCGCCAGCAGTTTTACAGAGTTCAGCAATCAGCCCCAGCATTTT. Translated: CASSFTEFSNQPQHF.

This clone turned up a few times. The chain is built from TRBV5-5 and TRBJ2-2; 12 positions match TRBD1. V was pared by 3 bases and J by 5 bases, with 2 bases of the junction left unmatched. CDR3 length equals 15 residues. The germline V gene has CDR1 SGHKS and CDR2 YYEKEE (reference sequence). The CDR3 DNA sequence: TGTGCCAGCAGCTGGGACAGGGGGCAAACCGGGGAGCTGTTTTTT. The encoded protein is CASSWDRGQTGELFF.

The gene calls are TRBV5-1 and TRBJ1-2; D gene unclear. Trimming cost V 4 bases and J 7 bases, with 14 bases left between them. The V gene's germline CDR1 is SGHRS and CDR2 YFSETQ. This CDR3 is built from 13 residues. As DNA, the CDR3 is TGCGCCAGCAGCGAGGTGGCGGGTAGTGGCTACACCTTC. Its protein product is CASSEVAGSGYTF.

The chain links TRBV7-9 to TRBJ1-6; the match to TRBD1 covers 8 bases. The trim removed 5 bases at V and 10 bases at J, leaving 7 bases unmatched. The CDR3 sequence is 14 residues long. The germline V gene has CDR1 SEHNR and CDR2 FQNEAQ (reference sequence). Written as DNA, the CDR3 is TGTGCCAGCAGCCCAGGACAGGGTGGATCACCCCTCCACTTT. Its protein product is CASSPGQGGSPLHF.

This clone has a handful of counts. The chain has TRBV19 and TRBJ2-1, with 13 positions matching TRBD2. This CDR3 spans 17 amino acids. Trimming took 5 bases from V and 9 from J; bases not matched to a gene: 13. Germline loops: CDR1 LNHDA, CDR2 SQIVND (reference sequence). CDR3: CASSPSKGLAGNCEQFF. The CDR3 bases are TGTGCCAGTAGTCCTTCAAAGGGACTAGCGGGGAACTGTGAGCAGTTCTTC.

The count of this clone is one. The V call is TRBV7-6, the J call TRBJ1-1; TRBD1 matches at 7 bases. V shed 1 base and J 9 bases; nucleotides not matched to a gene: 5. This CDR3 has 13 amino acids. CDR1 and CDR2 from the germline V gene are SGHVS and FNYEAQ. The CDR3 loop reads CASSLGGDSKAFF. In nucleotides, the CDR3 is TGTGCCAGCAGCTTAGGGGGGGACAGCAAAGCTTTCTTT.

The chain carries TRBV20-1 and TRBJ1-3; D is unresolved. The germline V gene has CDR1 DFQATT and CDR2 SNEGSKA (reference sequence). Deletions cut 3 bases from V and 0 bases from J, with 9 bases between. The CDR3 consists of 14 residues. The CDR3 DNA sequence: TGCAGTGCTAGTCGGGTGAACTCTGGAAACACCATATATTTT. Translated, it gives CSASRVNSGNTIYF.

This CDR3 is CASSLGGADTQYF. The CDR3 coding sequence is TGTGCCAGCAGCTTAGGGGGGGCAGATACGCAGTATTTT. The chain combines TRBV7-2 with TRBJ2-3, with a possible D match to TRBD2 (6 bases). The CDR3 loop spans 13 amino acids. Looked up from germline, CDR1 is SGHTA and CDR2 is FQGNSA. Trimming stripped 1 base from V and 4 bases from J, with 6 bases between.